A selection of T cell receptor beta chains follows, all from one sample in a study of blood T cell repertoires in COVID-19. Only in-frame clones appear in the TCRdb table, and some are missing; sequencing was by immunoSEQ multiplex PCR. The table records under 250,000 clones, roughly 78% of them present only once. Material: peripheral blood. These receptors were obtained from a woman between 40 and 55 years old with acute or convalescent COVID-19. Both conserved end residues are part of each CDR3. Each record gives: V gene, clone size, D gene, CDR3 length, J gene, CDR3 protein, CDR3 DNA. D genes are given only for firm matches. Size tells how often a clone was seen (once, few, many) or the class of an expanded clone, and some rows leave it out.

V: TRBV6-1; size: few; D: TRBD2; length: 15; J: TRBJ2-7; CDR3: CASSEEGLASYEQYF; DNA: TGTGCCAGCAGTGAAGAGGGACTAGCATCCTACGAGCAGTACTTC
V: TRBV7-2; size: NA; D: TRBD2; length: 16; J: TRBJ2-5; CDR3: CASSLGASGGQETQYF; DNA: TGTGCCAGCAGCTTGGGGGCTAGCGGGGGACAAGAGACCCAGTACTTC
V: TRBV7-8; size: many; D: TRBD1; length: 13; J: TRBJ1-1; CDR3: CASRWDRYTEAFF; DNA: TGTGCCAGCAGATGGGACAGGTACACTGAAGCTTTCTTT
V: TRBV6-1; size: once; D: NA; length: 13; J: TRBJ1-2; CDR3: CAGRQRDDYGYTF; DNA: TGTGCCGGTAGACAGCGCGATGACTATGGCTACACCTTC
V: TRBV19; size: once; D: NA; length: 14; J: TRBJ2-6; CDR3: CASTLSSGANVLTF; DNA: TGTGCCAGTACTCTAAGCTCTGGGGCCAACGTCCTGACTTTC
V: TRBV12-3/TRBV12-4; size: NA; D: NA; length: 13; J: TRBJ1-1; CDR3: CASSFSQATEAFF; DNA: TGTGCCAGCAGTTTCTCACAGGCCACTGAAGCTTTCTTT
V: TRBV7-3; size: NA; D: TRBD2; length: 15; J: TRBJ2-1; CDR3: CASSRGTSGTLEQFF; DNA: TGTGCCAGCAGCCGCGGGACTAGCGGGACTCTGGAGCAGTTCTTC
V: TRBV30; size: NA; D: NA; length: 18; J: TRBJ1-6; CDR3: CAWTARGMVGSYNSPLHF; DNA: TGTGCCTGGACGGCCAGAGGGATGGTGGGCTCCTATAATTCACCCCTCCACTTT
V: TRBV4-1; size: few; D: TRBD2; length: 21; J: TRBJ2-1; CDR3: CASSQEIAGTSGRQSYNEQFF; DNA: TGCGCCAGCAGCCAAGAAATCGCCGGGACTAGCGGGAGGCAGTCCTACAATGAGCAGTTCTTC
V: TRBV7-6; size: NA; D: TRBD2; length: 16; J: TRBJ2-2; CDR3: CASSSLSGRATGELFF; DNA: TGTGCCAGCAGCTCGCTGAGCGGGAGGGCCACCGGGGAGCTGTTTTTT
V: TRBV7-9; size: NA; D: NA; length: 15; J: TRBJ2-3; CDR3: CASSLIRGQSDTQYF; DNA: TGTGCCAGCAGCTTAATCAGGGGTCAATCAGATACGCAGTATTTT
V: TRBV4-2; size: few; D: TRBD1; length: 15; J: TRBJ1-2; CDR3: CASSQDAGQEYGYTF; DNA: TGTGCCAGCAGCCAAGATGCGGGACAGGAGTATGGCTACACCTTC
V: TRBV7-9; size: NA; D: NA; length: 16; J: TRBJ2-2; CDR3: CASSLARTESTGELFF; DNA: TGTGCCAGCAGCTTAGCGAGGACAGAGAGCACCGGGGAGCTGTTTTTT
V: TRBV13; size: NA; D: TRBD2; length: 18; J: TRBJ2-2; CDR3: CASSSPLAGGPNTGELFF; DNA: TGTGCCAGCAGCTCCCCACTAGCGGGGGGCCCAAACACCGGGGAGCTGTTTTTT
V: TRBV27; size: NA; D: TRBD2; length: 14; J: TRBJ2-1; CDR3: CASIGLAGRNEQFF; DNA: TGTGCCAGCATTGGGCTAGCGGGAAGGAATGAGCAGTTCTTC
V: TRBV20-1; size: NA; D: NA; length: 11; J: TRBJ2-2; CDR3: CSAIYTGELFF; DNA: TGCAGTGCTATCTACACCGGGGAGCTGTTTTTT
V: TRBV6-2/TRBV6-3; size: NA; D: TRBD2; length: 20; J: TRBJ2-3; CDR3: CASSPGLAGGEETETDTQYF; DNA: TGTGCCAGCAGTCCGGGACTAGCGGGGGGGGAGGAAACTGAGACAGATACGCAGTATTTT
V: TRBV20-1; size: NA; D: TRBD2; length: 14; J: TRBJ2-7; CDR3: CSASSSGGKYEQYF; DNA: TGCAGTGCTAGTTCTAGCGGGGGGAAATACGAGCAGTACTTC
V: TRBV2; size: few; D: TRBD1; length: 14; J: TRBJ2-7; CDR3: CASSPGTVGYEQYF; DNA: TGTGCCAGCAGTCCCGGGACAGTAGGCTACGAGCAGTACTTC
V: TRBV5-6; size: NA; D: NA; length: 14; J: TRBJ2-1; CDR3: CASSLGRGRGEQFF; DNA: TGTGCCAGCAGCTTGGGTCGGGGGAGAGGTGAGCAGTTCTTC
V: TRBV5-5; size: NA; D: TRBD2; length: 19; J: TRBJ2-7; CDR3: CASSSQIAGSLYLLDEQYF; DNA: TGTGCCAGCAGCTCCCAGATAGCGGGATCTCTCTATCTTCTCGACGAGCAGTACTTC
V: TRBV5-4; size: once; D: TRBD1; length: 15; J: TRBJ1-6; CDR3: CASSRPGQYNSPLHF; DNA: TGTGCCAGCAGCCGCCCGGGACAGTATAATTCACCCCTCCACTTT
V: TRBV7-2; size: NA; D: TRBD2; length: 16; J: TRBJ2-3; CDR3: CASSFGGRGRADTQYF; DNA: TGTGCCAGCAGCTTTGGCGGGAGGGGCAGGGCTGATACGCAGTATTTT
V: TRBV20-1; size: NA; D: NA; length: 11; J: TRBJ1-2; CDR3: CSAPGVRDYTF; DNA: TGCAGTGCTCCCGGGGTACGGGACTACACCTTC